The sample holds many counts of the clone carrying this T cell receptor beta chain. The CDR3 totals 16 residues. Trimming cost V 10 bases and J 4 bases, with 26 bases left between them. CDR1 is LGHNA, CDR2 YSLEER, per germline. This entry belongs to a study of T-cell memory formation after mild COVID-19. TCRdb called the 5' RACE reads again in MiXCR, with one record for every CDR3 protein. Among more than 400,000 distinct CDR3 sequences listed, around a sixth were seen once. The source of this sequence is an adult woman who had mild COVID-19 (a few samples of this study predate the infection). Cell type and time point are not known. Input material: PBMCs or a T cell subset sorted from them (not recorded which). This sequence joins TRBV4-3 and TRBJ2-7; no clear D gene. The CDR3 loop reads CAITAAPKERRYEQYF. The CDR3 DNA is TGCGCCATCACAGCAGCCCCCAAGGAGCGAAGGTACGAGCAGTACTTC.